This T cell receptor (beta chain) appears in the sequencing data of a study of blood T cell repertoires in COVID-19. Across the whole study: Acute-phase and convalescent COVID-19 samples originated in the United States, Italy and Spain. Sources were T cells, B-cell-depleted T cells, or PBMCs; the material itself was cDNA or gDNA.

This clone came up once. Germline V gives CDR1 WSHSY, CDR2 SAAADI. Between the trimmed V and J ends, which lost 4 bases and 2 bases, there was a span of 13 bases. The CDR3 contains 15 residues. Original methodology: Cell counts per sample came from amplifying reference gene primers. This table comes from immunoSEQ multiplex PCR, and its TCRdb copy is limited to in-frame clones, with some not included. V and J calls and clone size are copied from that table; D and trimming were computed from the DNA. Among roughly 250,000 clones listed, around nine tenths were seen once. The TCR comes from a woman aged 40 to 50 who had recovered from COVID-19. The specimen sequenced was peripheral blood. The chain employs TRBV10-2 and TRBJ2-3; D possibly corresponds to TRBD2 (6 bases). The CDR3, as DNA: TGCGCCAGCAGTGGTAACCTAGCGTACACAGATACGCAGTATTTT. It encodes CASSGNLAYTDTQYF.